The source of this T cell receptor (beta chain) is a study of cytomegalovirus exposure and HLA in healthy donors. General study findings and limits: According to reports, the classifier identified cytomegalovirus status with high specificity and sensitivity.

This clone has a single count. Its matching antigen is unknown. The PCR employed 60 Vbeta primers together with 13 Jbeta primers. Using immunoSEQ multiplex PCR, the repertoire was profiled, and TCRdb retains in-frame clones only, with some absent. The data contain around 100,000 clones, 79% of them singletons. The V segment lost 3 bases and the J segment 8 bases; nucleotides outside the gene matches: 5. CDR1 and CDR2 (germline): SGDLS, YYNGEE. The CDR3 has 12 amino acids. The TCR comes from a woman between 18 and 29 years old in good health and CMV-seropositive. Sequenced sample: PBMCs. The genes are TRBV9 and TRBJ2-7; 7 nucleotides line up with TRBD1. The CDR3 region is CASSGQGHQQYF. The CDR3 region has the DNA TGTGCCAGCAGCGGACAGGGTCATCAGCAGTACTTC.